This TCR beta chain was observed in a study of cytomegalovirus exposure and HLA in healthy donors. V lost 5 bases and J 2 bases, leaving 13 bases between the germline ends. The CDR3 is 14 residues long. Some clones are missing from TCRdb's copy, which holds only in-frame ones; the method was immunoSEQ multiplex PCR. The sample includes approximately 160,000 clones, 91% of them seen just once. Findings of the study overall: A few of the chains that were CMV-associated were confirmed in vitro to be specific for CMV antigens. TCR clusters originating in the first cohort tended to co-occur in the roughly 120 validation repertoires, according to a later analysis.

Remarks on this clone: The antigen is not known.

The V and J genes are TRBV6-7 and TRBJ2-7, with D possibly being TRBD2 (6 bases). TRBV6-7 is an open reading frame, and its role is uncertain. The sequenced sample was PBMCs. This receptor was taken from a woman aged 18-29 years in good health and CMV-seropositive. The CDR3 sequence is CASSRGTSTYEQYF. The CDR3 nucleotides read TGTGCCAGCAGTCGGGGGACGTCCACCTACGAGCAGTACTTC.